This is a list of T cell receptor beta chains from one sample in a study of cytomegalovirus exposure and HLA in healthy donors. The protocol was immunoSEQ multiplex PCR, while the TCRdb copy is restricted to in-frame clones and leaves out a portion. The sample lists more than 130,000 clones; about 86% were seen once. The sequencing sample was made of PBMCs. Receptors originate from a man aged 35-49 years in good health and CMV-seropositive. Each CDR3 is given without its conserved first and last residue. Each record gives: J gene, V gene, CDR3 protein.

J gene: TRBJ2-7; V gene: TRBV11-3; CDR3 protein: ASSLVTGNYEQY
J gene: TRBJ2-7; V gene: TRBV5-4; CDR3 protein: ASSLGTGYYEQY
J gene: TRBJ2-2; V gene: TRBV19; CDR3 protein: ASSGSGTVRTGELF
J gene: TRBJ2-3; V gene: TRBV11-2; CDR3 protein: ASSLRDTDTQY
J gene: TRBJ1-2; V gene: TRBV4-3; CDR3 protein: ASSPLDRARGGYT
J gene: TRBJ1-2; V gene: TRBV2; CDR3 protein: ASSGDRNYGYT
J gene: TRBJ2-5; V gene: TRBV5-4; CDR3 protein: ASSLDRSRVQTQY
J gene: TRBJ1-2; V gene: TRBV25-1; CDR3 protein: ASTRGGYYGYT
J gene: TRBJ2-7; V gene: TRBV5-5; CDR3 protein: ASSRQGQGHEQY
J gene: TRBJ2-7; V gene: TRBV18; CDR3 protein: ASSNTGHEQY
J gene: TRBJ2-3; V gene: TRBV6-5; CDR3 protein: ASSGTAGAQY
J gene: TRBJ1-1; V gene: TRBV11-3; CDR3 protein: ASSLGPEGEAF
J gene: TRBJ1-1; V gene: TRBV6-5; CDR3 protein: ASSYSGGTNTEAF
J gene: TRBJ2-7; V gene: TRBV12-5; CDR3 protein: ASGPEGAPYEQY
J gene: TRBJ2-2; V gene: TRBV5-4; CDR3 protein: ASSEGQTNTGELF
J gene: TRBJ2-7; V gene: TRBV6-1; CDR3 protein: ATVLILGVYEQY
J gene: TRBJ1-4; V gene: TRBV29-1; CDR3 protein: SVVWGSNEKLF
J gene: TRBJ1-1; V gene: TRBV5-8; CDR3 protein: ASSTRGFNTEAF
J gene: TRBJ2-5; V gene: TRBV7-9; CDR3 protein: ASSLGGLGLETQY
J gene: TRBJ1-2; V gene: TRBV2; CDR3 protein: AKNRANYGYT
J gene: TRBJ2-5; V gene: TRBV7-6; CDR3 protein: ASSLVGGGETQY
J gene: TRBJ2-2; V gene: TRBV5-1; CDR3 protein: ASSLPVQGSTGELF
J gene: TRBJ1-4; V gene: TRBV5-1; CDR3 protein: ASSAQTTRGREKLF
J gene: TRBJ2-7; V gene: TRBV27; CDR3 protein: ASRDRTFSSYEQY
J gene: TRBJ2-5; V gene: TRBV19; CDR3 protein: ASSTGQGGETQY
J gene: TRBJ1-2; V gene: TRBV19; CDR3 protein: ASRPSRGASGYT
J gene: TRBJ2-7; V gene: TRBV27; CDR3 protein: ASYSRGTGHEQY
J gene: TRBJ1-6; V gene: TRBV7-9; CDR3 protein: ASSLGPVVLH
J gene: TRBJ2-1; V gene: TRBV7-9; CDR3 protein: ASSLGSMKIFGISEQF
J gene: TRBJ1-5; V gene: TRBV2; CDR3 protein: ASSVEQGANQPQH
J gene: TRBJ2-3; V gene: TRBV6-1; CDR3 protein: ASSEVTSGIDTQY
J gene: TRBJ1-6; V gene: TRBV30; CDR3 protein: AWSRGLNSPLH
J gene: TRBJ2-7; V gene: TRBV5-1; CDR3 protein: ASSLGLAGEGQY
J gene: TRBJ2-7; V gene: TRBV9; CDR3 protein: ASSETAASSYEQY
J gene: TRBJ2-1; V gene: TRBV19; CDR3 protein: ASSTMGLNEQF
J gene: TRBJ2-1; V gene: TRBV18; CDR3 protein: ASSQAGGYNEQF
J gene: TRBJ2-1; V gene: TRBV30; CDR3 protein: AHLRVVGNEQF
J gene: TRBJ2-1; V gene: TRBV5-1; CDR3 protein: ASSLGLQGANEQF
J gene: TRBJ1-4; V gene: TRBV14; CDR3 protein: ASSQAHEKLF